The 23 T cell receptor beta chains in this list originate from one sample, sequenced in a study of OX40 agonist ivuxolimab in advanced cancers. Only in-frame clones appear in the TCRdb table, and some are missing; sequencing was by immunoSEQ multiplex PCR. The repertoire consists of some 45,000 clones, with approximately 90% occurring once and the leading ten covering approximately 4.6%. Sequences were derived from CD4+ or CD8+ T cells sorted from blood, sampled in a trial of the OX40 agonist ivuxolimab. These receptors were obtained from an adult with an advanced solid tumor such as melanoma, head and neck, liver or kidney cancer.

V is TRBV10-1 and J is TRBJ1-1, with TRBD1 matching 9 bases. Per germline, CDR1 WNHNN and CDR2 SYGVQD (reference sequence). The CDR3 extends over 21 amino acids. With V trimmed by 5 bases and J by 8 bases, 30 bases remained unmatched. CDR3 region: CASSIPNGTIDLFVGTGEAFF. DNA for the CDR3: TGCGCCAGCAGTATACCGAACGGGACCATAGATCTCTTTGTGGGGACAGGGGAAGCTTTCTTT.

This sequence joins TRBV19 and TRBJ1-5; maybe TRBD1 (6 bases). This CDR3 region has 14 residues. The V gene lost 5 bases and the J gene lost 3 bases, with 11 bases spanning the gap. From germline, CDR1 is LNHDA and CDR2 SQIVND (reference sequence). The CDR3 loop reads CASSGAGVNQPQHF. The CDR3 nucleotides read TGTGCCAGTAGTGGGGCAGGGGTCAATCAGCCCCAGCATTTT.

The V gene is TRBV12-1, the J gene TRBJ1-1; the listed D gene, TRBD1, was not tested against the DNA. TRBV12-1 is a known pseudogene. The CDR3 is made up of 14 amino acids. CDR3 DNA sequence: TGTGCCAGCAGCTTGGGACAGTCGGGCACTGAAGCTTTCTTT. It specifies CASSLGQSGTEAFF.

This chain links TRBV9 with TRBJ2-7; 7 bases agree with TRBD1. CDR3 size: 13 residues. The junction had 4 bases not matched to a gene; V was cut back by 5 bases and J by 2 bases. Germline V CDR1 and CDR2: SGDLS, YYNGEE. The CDR3 spells CASRPQGAYEQYF. The DNA for the CDR3 is TGTGCCAGCAGACCTCAGGGGGCCTACGAGCAGTACTTC.

The rearrangement uses TRBV2 and TRBJ2-1; 10 bases align to TRBD2. The J segment lost 7 bases and the V segment lost 5 bases, leaving 8 bases of the junction unmatched. The CDR3 runs to 15 residues. The V gene's germline CDR1 is SNHLY and CDR2 FYNNEI. The CDR3: CASSPLAGAFNEQFF. The DNA of the CDR3 is TGTGCCAGCAGTCCGCTAGCGGGAGCGTTTAATGAGCAGTTCTTC.

This chain connects TRBV6-6 to TRBJ1-4; D may be TRBD1 (6 bases). CDR3 length equals 16 residues. V was clipped by 9 bases and J by 3 bases, with 20 bases between them. Germline V gene data show CDR1 as MNHNY and CDR2 as SVGAGI (reference sequence). DNA of the CDR3: TGTGCCAGTCGGGACCCGGGGGGGGCCGCTAATGAAAAACTGTTTTTT. This gives the protein CASRDPGGAANEKLFF.

This chain uses TRBV5-3 with TRBJ2-5; 8 bases line up with TRBD2. TRBV5-3 is filed as an ORF, its function uncertain. This CDR3 is 19 amino acids long. Germline trimming cut 3 bases from V and 5 bases from J; bases unmatched to any gene: 21. The CDR3 DNA reads as TGTGCCAGAAGCTGGGGGTTCTGGAGCGGGGGACCCGGGATGGAGACCCAGTACTTC. Translation gives CARSWGFWSGGPGMETQYF.

V and J are TRBV28 and TRBJ1-5; TRBD1 matches 7 bases. With V trimmed by 6 bases and J by 0 bases, 8 bases remained unmatched. The germline CDR1 and CDR2 sequences are MDHEN and SYDVKM. This CDR3 has 16 residues. The CDR3 loop reads CASRTWGQNSNQPQHF. CDR3 sequence (DNA): TGTGCCAGCAGGACCTGGGGACAGAATAGCAATCAGCCCCAGCATTTT. Variable domain in full (rest from reference TRBV28 and TRBJ1-5): DVKVTQSSRYLVKRTGEKVFLECVQDMDHENMFWYRQDPGLGLRLIYFSYDVKMKEKGDIPEGYSVSREKKERFSLILESASTNQTSMYLCASRTWGQNSNQPQHFGDGTRLSIL.

The chain links TRBV11-2 to TRBJ1-1; TRBD1 matches 8 bases. The V gene end was trimmed by 2 bases and the J gene end by 0 bases; junction bases not matched to a gene: 8. In germline, CDR1 is SGHAT, CDR2 FQNNGV. The CDR3 loop spans 17 amino acids. CDR3 coding DNA: TGTGCCAGCAGCTTACGTCCCGGGACAGGAATGAACACTGAAGCTTTCTTT. Protein: CASSLRPGTGMNTEAFF.

The CDR3: CASSQRGTEAFF. Written as DNA, the CDR3 is TGTGCCAGCAGCCAACGGGGGACTGAAGCTTTCTTT. V is TRBV7-6 and J is TRBJ1-1; tentatively, D is TRBD1 (5 bases). The V gene's germline CDR1 is SGHVS and CDR2 FNYEAQ. The CDR3 length is 12 residues. Trimming shortened V by 5 bases and J by 5 bases, and 9 bases separated the two germline ends.

The chain combines TRBV30 with TRBJ1-5, with D perhaps matching TRBD1 (5 bases). CDR3 length equals 13 residues. V was shortened by 5 bases and J by 2 bases, with 10 bases between the two germline ends. Germline assignment: CDR1 GTSNPN and CDR2 SVGIG (reference sequence). This chain's CDR3 is CAWGTGGNQPQHF. CDR3 sequence (DNA): TGTGCCTGGGGTACAGGCGGCAATCAGCCCCAGCATTTT.

The rearrangement uses TRBV10-3 and TRBJ2-5; D remains ambiguous. CDR3 length: 14 amino acids. Trimming removed 2 bases from V and 5 bases from J, with 12 bases in between. Germline V gene data show CDR1 as ENHRY and CDR2 as SYGVKD. CDR3 DNA: TGTGCCATCAGTGAGAATAGGCTTATGGAGACCCAGTACTTC. Translated: CAISENRLMETQYF.

The genes are TRBV19 and TRBJ1-5, with a tentative D call TRBD1 (6 bases). The germline V and J ends were trimmed by 7 bases and 4 bases, with 17 bases remaining between them. The CDR3 has 15 amino acids. The V gene's germline CDR1 is LNHDA and CDR2 SQIVND (reference sequence). CDR3 coding DNA: TGTGCCAGTACCGCAGAGGACAGAAGAAATCAGCCCCAGCATTTT. Its translation is CASTAEDRRNQPQHF.

The chain recombines TRBV27 with TRBJ1-2, with D perhaps matching TRBD1 (6 bases). The CDR3 contains 15 residues. The V gene lost 3 bases and the J gene lost 0 bases, with 11 bases spanning the gap. Germline CDR1 and CDR2: MNHEY and SMNVEV (reference sequence). DNA of the CDR3: TGTGCCAGCAGTTTTGGGGGGGACACTAACTATGGCTACACCTTC. Protein sequence: CASSFGGDTNYGYTF.

The gene calls are TRBV28 and TRBJ2-3; D gene uncertain. The CDR3 is made up of 14 amino acids. Germline CDR1 MDHEN, CDR2 SYDVKM. Trimming stripped 6 bases from V and 1 base from J, with 11 bases between. CDR3 DNA: TGTGCCAGCAGGAGGAGTGGAGGCACAGATACGCAGTATTTT. This encodes CASRRSGGTDTQYF. The whole variable domain, filled in from reference TRBV28 and TRBJ2-3, reads DVKVTQSSRYLVKRTGEKVFLECVQDMDHENMFWYRQDPGLGLRLIYFSYDVKMKEKGDIPEGYSVSREKKERFSLILESASTNQTSMYLCASRRSGGTDTQYFGPGTRLTVL.

The rearrangement uses TRBV2 and TRBJ2-2, with unresolved D. V gave up 1 base and J gave up 3 bases, with 6 bases separating them. This CDR3 has 14 residues. Germline V CDR1 and CDR2: SNHLY, FYNNEI. The CDR3 loop is CASSEGRHTGELFF. The DNA of the CDR3 is TGTGCCAGCAGTGAAGGAAGGCACACCGGGGAGCTGTTTTTT.

The rearrangement joins TRBV27 to TRBJ2-1; perhaps TRBD2 as D (6 bases). The CDR3 has 15 residues. V lost 3 bases and J lost 3, with 12 bases in between. Germline CDR1 is MNHEY and CDR2 is SMNVEV (reference sequence). The CDR3 is CASSFDRGYYNEQFF. The CDR3 DNA follows: TGTGCCAGCAGTTTTGATCGGGGGTACTACAATGAGCAGTTCTTC.

The chain has TRBV27 and TRBJ1-4, with 11 bases aligning to TRBD1. Germline V gene sequence: CDR1 MNHEY, CDR2 SMNVEV (reference sequence). The junction had 5 bases not matched to a gene; V was cut back by 6 bases and J by 8 bases. This CDR3 comprises 14 residues. The CDR3 here is CASSGQGAGEKLFF. In nucleotides, the CDR3 is TGTGCCAGCAGCGGACAGGGGGCCGGGGAAAAACTGTTTTTT.

The J gene is TRBJ1-4, the V gene TRBV6-6; 9 positions match TRBD1. Germline V lookup: CDR1 MNHNY, CDR2 SVGAGI (reference sequence). The CDR3 is 16 amino acids. After removal of 2 bases from V and 5 bases from J, the junction contained 6 bases not matched to a gene. CDR3 DNA sequence: TGTGCCAGCAGTTACCCAGGGACAGGGACGAATGAAAAACTGTTTTTT. Translated: CASSYPGTGTNEKLFF.

The chain joins TRBV18 to TRBJ1-2, with TRBD1 matching over 11 bases. CDR1 KGHSH and CDR2 LQKENI come from the germline V gene. With V trimmed by 6 bases and J by 6 bases, 9 bases remained unmatched. The CDR3 extends over 15 amino acids. CDR3 residues: CASSLRTGGDDGYTF. The CDR3 nucleotides are TGTGCCAGCTCCCTCAGGACAGGGGGCGATGATGGCTACACCTTC.

The V and J genes are TRBV11-3 and TRBJ2-3, with 13 positions matching TRBD2. The CDR3 is made up of 16 amino acids. Germline V gene sequence: CDR1 SGHNT, CDR2 YENEEA. V shed 4 bases and J 4 bases; nucleotides not matched to a gene: 5. CDR3 sequence (DNA): TGTGCCAGCAGCTGGACTAGCGGGAGAGGGCCAGATACGCAGTATTTT. Encoded protein: CASSWTSGRGPDTQYF.

This clone was detected only a few times. The chain recombines TRBV6-6 with TRBJ1-5; a possible D gene is TRBD1 (6 bases). Germline V CDR1 and CDR2: MNHNY, SVGAGI (reference sequence). This CDR3 region has 15 residues. Trimming cost V 5 bases and J 3 bases, with 14 bases left between them. The CDR3: CASSRTGYNNQPQHF. The CDR3 coding sequence is TGTGCCAGCAGTCGTACAGGGTATAACAATCAGCCCCAGCATTTT.

The sample holds a few counts of this clone. The genes are TRBV19 and TRBJ2-3; TRBD2 matches at 7 bases. Germline assignment: CDR1 LNHDA and CDR2 SQIVND (reference sequence). The CDR3 consists of 17 residues. V was pared by 4 bases and J by 3 bases, with 13 bases of the junction left unmatched. CDR3 protein: CASSTRILAERTDTQYF. In nucleotides, the CDR3 is TGTGCCAGTAGTACCCGAATCCTAGCGGAAAGAACAGATACGCAGTATTTT.